The 8 T cell receptor beta chains reported below all come from one sample, sequenced in a study of monozygotic twins with inflammatory bowel disease. After re-calling the 5' RACE reads, TCRdb lists one entry per CDR3 protein, DNA absent. The sample table includes approximately 200,000 distinct CDR3 sequences. Sequenced sample: blood. The receptor source for this set is a human donor with ulcerative colitis or Crohn's disease, or a healthy co-twin of an affected twin (not recorded which).

The V call is TRBV11-1, the J call TRBJ2-3. The CDR3 totals 14 residues. Germline V gene data show CDR1 as SGHAT and CDR2 as FQDESV (reference sequence). This CDR3 reads CASSLGASPDTQYF.

The gene calls are TRBV14 and TRBJ2-7. The germline V gene encodes CDR1 SGHDN and CDR2 FVKESK. CDR3 length: 14 amino acids. The CDR3 sequence: CASSRLPFPLEQYF.

The chain couples TRBV20-1 to TRBJ1-2; without DNA, the TCRdb call of TRBD1 cannot be checked. The V gene's germline CDR1 is DFQATT and CDR2 SNEGSKA (reference sequence). The CDR3 spans 14 residues. CDR3 residues: CSASGWGVGSGYTF.

The chain couples TRBV7-2 to TRBJ2-1; TCRdb returns TRBD1, unconfirmable since there is no DNA. Germline CDR1 SGHTA, CDR2 FQGNSA. CDR3 length: 13 residues. The CDR3 loop reads CASSSRQVSEQFF.

CDR3 residues: CASSFGGRGGAQETQYF. The J gene is TRBJ2-5, the V gene TRBV28; TCRdb selects TRBD1, and the lack of DNA leaves this call unchecked. This CDR3 region has 17 residues. Germline V gene lookup returns CDR1 MDHEN and CDR2 SYDVKM.

The chain recombines TRBV27 with TRBJ1-5. In germline, CDR1 is MNHEY, CDR2 SMNVEV (reference sequence). This CDR3 is built from 12 residues. Here the CDR3 reads CASSRVNQPQHF.

This sequence joins TRBV5-8 and TRBJ2-1; TCRdb names TRBD1, which stays unverified in the absence of DNA. Germline V CDR1 and CDR2: SGHTS, YDEGEE. The CDR3 is 12 residues long. This CDR3 is CASSLVVGQQFF.

CDR3 amino acids: CASSYMGQSYEQYF. This chain joins TRBV6-5 and TRBJ2-7; TCRdb picks TRBD1, but there is no DNA to check that call. There are 14 residues in the CDR3. The germline V gene has CDR1 MNHEY and CDR2 SVGAGI.